Below, 26 T cell receptor beta chains from the same sample are listed, as sequenced in a study of PD-1 blockade in classical Hodgkin lymphoma. Every patient was affected by relapse after autologous stem cell transplantation, while exposure to brentuximab vedotin was not uniform. Measured with immunoSEQ multiplex PCR; TCRdb has only the in-frame clones, and not every one. The repertoire holds around 45,000 clones, with 60% to 85% as singletons. The source was peripheral blood mononuclear cells (PBMCs), collected at baseline. These TCRs come from a human donor with classical Hodgkin lymphoma.

The chain recombines TRBV10-2 with TRBJ1-1; 7 bases are a match to TRBD1. The CDR3 has 13 residues. From germline, CDR1 is WSHSY and CDR2 SAAADI. V was clipped by 5 bases and J by 4 bases; unmatched bases: 4. CDR3 in DNA: TGCGCCAGCAGTTCAGGGGGGAGCACTGAAGCTTTCTTT. Residues: CASSSGGSTEAFF.

The CDR3 DNA sequence: TGCAGCGTCGACACAGGTGCTGGGGCCAACGTCCTGACTTTC. Residues: CSVDTGAGANVLTF. V gene TRBV29-1 combines with J gene TRBJ2-6, with a tentative D call TRBD1 (5 bases). Germline CDR1 and CDR2: SQVTM and ANQGSEA. The CDR3 has 14 amino acids. With 6 bases removed from V and 2 bases from J, the gap between germline ends came to 11 bases. Combining the CDR3 with reference TRBV29-1 and TRBJ2-6 gives the whole variable domain SAVISQKPSRDICQRGTSLTIQCQVDSQVTMMFWYRQQPGQSLTLIATANQGSEATYESGFVIDKFPISRPNLTFSTLTVSNMSPEDSSIYLCSVDTGAGANVLTFGAGSRLTVL.

Here the CDR3 DNA reads TGTGCCAGCAGCTTAAAAGGGACCCCGGGGACAGGTCCTTATTACGAGCAGTACTTC. This translates into CASSLKGTPGTGPYYEQYF. V usage is TRBV7-2 and J usage is TRBJ2-7; 8 bases align to TRBD1. Germline V gene sequence: CDR1 SGHTA, CDR2 FQGNSA. This CDR3 region has 19 residues. The trim removed 2 bases at V and 4 bases at J, leaving 19 bases unmatched.

This clone was counted many times. The V gene is TRBV27, the J gene TRBJ2-7, with TRBD1 matching over 7 bases. Trimming cost V 7 bases and J 3 bases; bases outside gene matches: 15. This CDR3 comprises 16 residues. Germline CDR1 and CDR2: MNHEY and SMNVEV (reference sequence). DNA of the CDR3: TGTGCCAGCAACCCAATCACAGGGGTGTCTTTCTACGAGCAGTACTTC. This gives the protein CASNPITGVSFYEQYF.

The rearrangement uses TRBV7-9 and TRBJ2-2; D is possibly TRBD1 or TRBD2 (5 bases each). CDR1 and CDR2 from the germline V gene are SEHNR and FQNEAQ (reference sequence). The CDR3 has 15 amino acids. With 6 bases removed from V and 2 bases from J, the gap between germline ends came to 13 bases. The CDR3 DNA reads as TGTGCCAGCAGACCCGGGACGGATAACACCGGGGAGCTGTTTTTT. It translates to CASRPGTDNTGELFF.

Regarding this clone: At the DNA level, this CDR3 is encoded by other sequences in the same sample as well. The chain couples TRBV19 to TRBJ1-3; D is possibly TRBD1 (6 bases). Trimming left V 3 bases short and J 3 bases short, with 12 bases between. Germline values: CDR1 LNHDA, CDR2 SQIVND (reference sequence). This CDR3 is built from 15 residues. The CDR3 region has the DNA TGTGCCAGTAGTATTGGGGGCTCTGTTGGAAACACCATATATTTT. Its protein product is CASSIGGSVGNTIYF. Looking up the rest from reference TRBV19 and TRBJ1-3 gives the full variable domain: DGGITQSPKYLFRKEGQNVTLSCEQNLNHDAMYWYRQDPGQGLRLIYYSQIVNDFQKGDIAEGYSVSREKKESFPLTVTSAQKNPTAFYLCASSIGGSVGNTIYFGEGSWLTVV.

The genes are TRBV7-2 and TRBJ2-5, with D perhaps assigned TRBD1 or TRBD2 (5 bases each). The CDR3 length is 14 residues. V lost 5 bases and J 5 bases, leaving 15 bases between the germline ends. Germline CDR1 and CDR2: SGHTA and FQGNSA. Written as DNA, the CDR3 is TGTGCCAGCAGCCGGGACCTAGGGGTGGAGACCCAGTACTTC. Its translation is CASSRDLGVETQYF.

This chain connects TRBV27 to TRBJ2-7, with D perhaps TRBD2 (6 bases). This CDR3 spans 20 amino acids. CDR1 MNHEY and CDR2 SMNVEV come from the germline V gene (reference sequence). V shed 3 bases and J shed 0 bases, with 27 bases lying between them. The CDR3 loop reads CASSFRLSTGTPSYSYEQYF. CDR3 nucleotides: TGTGCCAGCAGTTTCCGGCTCTCCACCGGGACTCCCTCTTACTCCTACGAGCAGTACTTC.

The V and J genes are TRBV18 and TRBJ2-2; 11 bases agree with TRBD2. With V trimmed by 4 bases and J by 0 bases, 16 bases remained unmatched. Per germline, CDR1 KGHSH and CDR2 LQKENI. The CDR3 consists of 21 residues. The CDR3: CASSQLRALAGVPANTGELFF. The CDR3 region has the DNA TGTGCCAGCTCACAACTTCGGGCACTAGCGGGGGTTCCCGCGAACACCGGGGAGCTGTTTTTT.

The chain employs TRBV5-1 and TRBJ2-7, with 8 bases matching TRBD2. V shed 4 bases and J 7 bases; nucleotides not matched to a gene: 16. In germline, CDR1 is SGHRS, CDR2 YFSETQ. This CDR3 comprises 16 residues. The CDR3 region has the DNA TGCGCCAGCAGCCTGGGCTGGGCGGGGGGTAAGCAAGAGCAGTACTTC. Protein: CASSLGWAGGKQEQYF.

This clone was found a few times. This chain joins TRBV28 and TRBJ2-5; unclear D gene. CDR3 size: 15 residues. Germline V CDR1 and CDR2: MDHEN, SYDVKM. With 3 bases removed from V and 1 base from J, the gap between germline ends came to 12 bases. The CDR3 loop is CASSFPRKFQETQYF. CDR3 coding DNA: TGTGCCAGCAGTTTTCCTAGGAAGTTCCAAGAGACCCAGTACTTC.

The rearrangement uses TRBV18 and TRBJ1-1; tentatively, D is TRBD1 (5 bases). Between the trimmed V and J ends, which lost 6 bases and 1 base, there was a span of 12 bases. Per germline, CDR1 KGHSH and CDR2 LQKENI. The CDR3 is made up of 14 amino acids. The CDR3 DNA reads TGTGCCAGCTCTCAGAGTCAGGGGAACACTGAAGCTTTCTTT. This codes for CASSQSQGNTEAFF.

About this clone: Germline and junction disagree at one end, which may indicate a read error. This sequence joins TRBV9 and TRBJ1-2; 7 bases fit TRBD1. Germline V gene lookup returns CDR1 SGDLS and CDR2 YYNGEE. The length of the CDR3 is 15 residues. The CDR3 protein is CASSALDRANYGYIF. The CDR3 DNA reads TGTGCCAGCAGCGCCCTCGACAGGGCTAACTATGGCTACATCTTC.

The chain joins TRBV28 to TRBJ2-7; D not certain. This CDR3 is built from 13 residues. V lost 2 bases and J 2 bases, leaving 7 bases between the germline ends. Germline CDR1 and CDR2: MDHEN and SYDVKM. The DNA for the CDR3 is TGTGCCAGCAGTTTAGAGAACCCCTACGAGCAGTACTTC. Protein: CASSLENPYEQYF.

V usage is TRBV10-3 and J usage is TRBJ2-7; 9 bases fit TRBD1. V gave up 3 bases and J gave up 4 bases; unmatched junction bases: 7. This CDR3 is built from 15 residues. The V gene's germline CDR1 is ENHRY and CDR2 SYGVKD. The CDR3 DNA sequence: TGTGCCATCAGTGAATCGGGACAGGGAGAATACGAGCAGTACTTC. Residues: CAISESGQGEYEQYF.

The V and J genes are TRBV19 and TRBJ1-5; D gene ambiguous. Trimming cost V 8 bases and J 0 bases, with 8 bases left between them. The CDR3 loop spans 13 amino acids. Germline V gene sequence: CDR1 LNHDA, CDR2 SQIVND (reference sequence). The CDR3 spells CASGRNSNQPQHF. The CDR3 DNA is TGTGCCAGTGGAAGGAATAGCAATCAGCCCCAGCATTTT.

The V gene is TRBV10-3, the J gene TRBJ2-1; 9 bases fit TRBD2. V lost 7 bases, J lost 10 bases, and 8 bases stayed unmatched. From germline, CDR1 is ENHRY and CDR2 SYGVKD. This CDR3 is built from 13 residues. CDR3 in amino acids: CAIMGGRALEQFF. In DNA, the CDR3 is TGTGCCATCATGGGCGGGAGGGCCTTGGAGCAGTTCTTC.

The chain employs TRBV27 and TRBJ1-2; TRBD1 matches at 9 bases. The CDR3 runs to 16 residues. The junction had 10 bases not matched to a gene; V was cut back by 6 bases and J by 2 bases. Germline V gene lookup returns CDR1 MNHEY and CDR2 SMNVEV (reference sequence). The CDR3 loop is CASSLFYRGQNYGYTF. The CDR3 nucleotides are TGTGCCAGCAGCCTATTCTACAGGGGGCAGAACTATGGCTACACCTTC.

The V call is TRBV14, the J call TRBJ2-5; 11 bases are shared with TRBD1. The CDR3 has 18 amino acids. In germline, CDR1 is SGHDN, CDR2 FVKESK. J gave up 1 base and V 3 bases, and 10 bases lay outside the gene matches. The CDR3 loop reads CASSHWTGGGKLQETQYF. In DNA form, the CDR3 reads TGTGCCAGCAGCCATTGGACAGGGGGCGGAAAACTCCAAGAGACCCAGTACTTC.

This clone was picked up a small number of times. V usage is TRBV11-2 and J usage is TRBJ1-4; D perhaps matches TRBD1 (5 bases). Germline CDR1 SGHAT, CDR2 FQNNGV. The CDR3 is 15 residues long. Trimming removed 3 bases at V and 6 bases at J, with 14 bases between. CDR3 sequence (DNA): TGTGCCAGCAGCTTCCCGGGGCGTCGGTATGAAAAACTGTTTTTT. It codes for CASSFPGRRYEKLFF.

The chain joins TRBV5-4 to TRBJ2-5, with D hard to call. The assigned J gene may be wrong: the sequence end matches TRBJ2-7 better. Germline V lookup: CDR1 SGHNT, CDR2 YYREEE (reference sequence). CDR3 length: 12 amino acids. This chain's CDR3 is CASSLTPGEQYF. In DNA, the CDR3 is TGTGCCAGCAGCTTGACTCCCGGCGAGCAGTACTTC.

This chain uses TRBV7-6 with TRBJ1-4; 7 nucleotides align to TRBD1. V dropped 2 bases and J dropped 8; count of bases not matched to a gene: 2. Germline CDR1 reads SGHVS; CDR2 reads FNYEAQ. The CDR3 sequence is 13 residues long. CDR3 sequence reads: CASSLRQGEKLFF. In DNA, the CDR3 is TGTGCCAGCAGCTTACGACAGGGAGAAAAACTGTTTTTT.

The V and J genes are TRBV10-3 and TRBJ2-3; D is uncertain. Germline CDR1 reads ENHRY; CDR2 reads SYGVKD. CDR3 size: 13 residues. The CDR3 protein is CVSIDGSTDTQYF. CDR3 sequence (DNA): TGTGTCTCCATCGACGGAAGCACAGATACGCAGTATTTT.

The V call is TRBV19, the J call TRBJ1-2; no clear D gene. V was trimmed by 7 bases and J by 3 bases, leaving 9 bases between them. The length of the CDR3 is 12 residues. The germline CDR1 and CDR2 sequences are LNHDA and SQIVND (reference sequence). The CDR3 DNA follows: TGTGCCAGTATTGGAGCTTACTATGGCTACACCTTC. As protein: CASIGAYYGYTF.

The genes are TRBV18 and TRBJ1-6; a weak D match, TRBD1 (5 bases). The CDR3 contains 14 residues. V lost 3 bases, J lost 9 bases, and 12 bases lay in between. Germline lookup yields CDR1 KGHSH and CDR2 LQKENI. In DNA, the CDR3 is TGTGCCAGCTCACCTCCCGGGGGAGTTTCACCCCTCCACTTT. Translating it yields CASSPPGGVSPLHF.

This chain links TRBV5-8 with TRBJ1-6; no definite D call. The germline V and J ends were trimmed by 0 bases and 7 bases, with 8 bases remaining between them. Per germline, CDR1 SGHTS and CDR2 YDEGEE. The length of the CDR3 is 14 residues. CDR3 in DNA: TGTGCCAGCAGCTTGGACATCGTGAATTCACCCCTCCACTTT. As protein: CASSLDIVNSPLHF.